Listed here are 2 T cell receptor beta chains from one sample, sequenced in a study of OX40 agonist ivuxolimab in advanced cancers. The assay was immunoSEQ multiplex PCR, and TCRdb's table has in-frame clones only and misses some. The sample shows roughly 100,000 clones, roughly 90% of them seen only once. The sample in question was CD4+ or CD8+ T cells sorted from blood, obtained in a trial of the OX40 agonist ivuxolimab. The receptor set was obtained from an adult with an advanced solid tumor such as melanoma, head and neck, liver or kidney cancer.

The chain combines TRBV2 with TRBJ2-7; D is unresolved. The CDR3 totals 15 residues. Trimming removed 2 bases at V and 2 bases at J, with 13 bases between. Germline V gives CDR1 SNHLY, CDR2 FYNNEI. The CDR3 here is CASSENDPPAYEQYF. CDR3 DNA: TGTGCCAGCAGTGAAAATGACCCTCCGGCCTACGAGCAGTACTTC.

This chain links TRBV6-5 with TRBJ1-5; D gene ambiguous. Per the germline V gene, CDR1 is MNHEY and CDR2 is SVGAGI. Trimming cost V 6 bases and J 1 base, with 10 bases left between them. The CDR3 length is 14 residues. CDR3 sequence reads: CASSPAPSNQPQHF. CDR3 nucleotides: TGTGCCAGCAGCCCAGCCCCGAGCAATCAGCCCCAGCATTTT.